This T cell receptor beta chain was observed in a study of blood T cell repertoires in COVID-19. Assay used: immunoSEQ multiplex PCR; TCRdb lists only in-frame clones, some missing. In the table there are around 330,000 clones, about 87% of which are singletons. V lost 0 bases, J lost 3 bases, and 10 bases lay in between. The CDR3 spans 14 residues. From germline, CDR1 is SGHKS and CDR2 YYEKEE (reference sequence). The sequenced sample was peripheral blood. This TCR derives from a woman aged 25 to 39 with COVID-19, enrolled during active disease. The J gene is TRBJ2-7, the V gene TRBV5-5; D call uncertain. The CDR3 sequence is CASSLGSTVYEQYF. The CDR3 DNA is TGTGCCAGCAGCTTGGGGTCAACAGTCTACGAGCAGTACTTC.